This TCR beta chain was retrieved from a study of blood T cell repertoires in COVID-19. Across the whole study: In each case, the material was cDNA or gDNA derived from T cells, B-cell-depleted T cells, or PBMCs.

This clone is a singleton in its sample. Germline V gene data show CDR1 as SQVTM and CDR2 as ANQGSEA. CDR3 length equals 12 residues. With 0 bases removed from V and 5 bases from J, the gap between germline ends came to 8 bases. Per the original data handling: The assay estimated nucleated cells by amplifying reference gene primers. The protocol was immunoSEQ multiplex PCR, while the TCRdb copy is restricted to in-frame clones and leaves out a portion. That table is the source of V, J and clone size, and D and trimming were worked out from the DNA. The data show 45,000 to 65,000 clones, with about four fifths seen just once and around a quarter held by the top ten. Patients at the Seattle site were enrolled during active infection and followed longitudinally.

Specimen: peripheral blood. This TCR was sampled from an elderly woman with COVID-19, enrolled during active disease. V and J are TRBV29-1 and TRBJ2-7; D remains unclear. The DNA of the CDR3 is TGCAGCGTTGAAGATTCGAGTCACGAGCAGTACTTC. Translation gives CSVEDSSHEQYF.